Reported below is one TCR beta chain. Everyone who took part was roughly 18 to 89 years old, and they came from over 20 US areas. The sample comes from a study of blood T cell repertoires in COVID-19. Whole-study context: Italy, Spain and the United States were the sources of the convalescent and acute COVID-19 samples. From T cells, B-cell-depleted T cells, or PBMCs came the material, which was cDNA or gDNA.

Germline V gene data show CDR1 as GTSNPN and CDR2 as SVGIG (reference sequence). V was trimmed by 0 bases and J by 6 bases, leaving 18 bases between them. The CDR3 has 16 residues. Only in-frame clones appear in the TCRdb table, and some are missing; sequencing was by immunoSEQ multiplex PCR. The data show 150,000 to 200,000 clones, around 73% seen once. The gene calls are TRBV30 and TRBJ2-4; a weak D match, TRBD1 (7 bases). This TCR was recovered from a woman between 45 and 65 years old who had recovered from COVID-19. The sequencing input was PBMCs or T cells enriched from blood (not recorded which). The CDR3 DNA reads TGTGCCTGGAGTGTACGTAGGCAGGGGGGAGGAAACATTCAGTACTTC. Its protein product is CAWSVRRQGGGNIQYF.